A selection of T cell receptor beta chains follows, all from one sample in a study of blood T cell repertoires in COVID-19. Repertoires were generated with immunoSEQ multiplex PCR, while TCRdb's copy carries only in-frame clones and drops some. The sample records about 220,000 clones, around 87% being singletons. Specimen: peripheral blood. These receptor sequences come from a woman in her twenties or thirties who had recovered from COVID-19. Both conserved end residues are part of each CDR3. A D gene is named only where the DNA matches it firmly. Some rows mark clone size as missing; the rest say once, few, many or name a class of expanded clone.

clone_size,j_call,d_call,v_call,cdr3_nt,cdr3_aa
-,TRBJ1-1,TRBD1,TRBV6-2/TRBV6-3,TGTGCCAGCAGTTACTCCCCCCTCAGGGGGCCAGACACTGAAGCTTTCTTT,CASSYSPLRGPDTEAFF
-,TRBJ1-1,-,TRBV6-5,TGTGCCAGCAGTTACTCCGGGGGGAACACTGAAGCTTTCTTT,CASSYSGGNTEAFF
once,TRBJ2-3,TRBD1,TRBV19,TGTGCCAGTAGTATCTTCCGGAGAAGTATCGGGACAGGGATCACAGATACGCAGTATTTT,CASSIFRRSIGTGITDTQYF
-,TRBJ2-7,-,TRBV4-2,TGTGCCAGCAGCCAAGATCTCCAGGACTACGAGCAGTACTTC,CASSQDLQDYEQYF
-,TRBJ2-1,-,TRBV6-5,TGTGCCAGCTGCCTCGACTCACCAGGCGCGGGTGAGCAGTTCTTC,CASCLDSPGAGEQFF
-,TRBJ1-5,-,TRBV7-9,TGTGCCAGCAGCTTAGCGGCGGGAAACCAGCCCCAGCATTTT,CASSLAAGNQPQHF
-,TRBJ2-2,TRBD2,TRBV9,TGTGCCAGCAGCCTACTCTCACTAGCGGGGGTTGGCACCGGGGAGCTGTTTTTT,CASSLLSLAGVGTGELFF
-,TRBJ1-1,TRBD1,TRBV7-9,TGTGCCAGCAGCTCGGCGATGAGGACAGGGAACACTGAAGCTTTCTTT,CASSSAMRTGNTEAFF
-,TRBJ2-7,-,TRBV3-1/TRBV3-2,TGTGCCAGCAGCCAAGTAATTGGGGCTGGGGACGAGCAGTACTTC,CASSQVIGAGDEQYF
-,TRBJ1-1,TRBD1,TRBV6-5,TGTGCCAGCAGGGAGCAGGGGGCAGGGGCTGAAGCTTTCTTT,CASREQGAGAEAFF
once,TRBJ2-3,-,TRBV11-1,TGTGCCAGCAGCATTTACTCAACTAGCACAGATACGCAGTATTTT,CASSIYSTSTDTQYF
few,TRBJ2-5,TRBD2,TRBV24-1,TGTGCCACCAGTGATGGGACTAGCGGGGGGCGCCAAGAGACCCAGTACTTC,CATSDGTSGGRQETQYF
-,TRBJ1-6,-,TRBV4-3,TGCGCCAGCAGCCAAGATGTCGCGTTGAGGAGCTCCTATAATTCACCCCTCCACTTT,CASSQDVALRSSYNSPLHF
-,TRBJ2-7,TRBD2,TRBV5-4,TGTGCCAGCAGCTTGGTTTCGGGCGGGGGGGTGTACGAGCAGTACTTC,CASSLVSGGGVYEQYF
-,TRBJ2-7,-,TRBV9,TGTGCCAGCAGCGTAGGGGGCGCCGGAGAGGACGAGCAGTACTTC,CASSVGGAGEDEQYF
-,TRBJ1-4,-,TRBV7-6,TGTGCCAGCAGCGGGAGCGGGGGCGAAAAACTGTTTTTT,CASSGSGGEKLFF
-,TRBJ1-5,-,TRBV3-1/TRBV3-2,TGTGCCAGCAGCCATGGTTTCTATAGCAATCAGCCCCAGCATTTT,CASSHGFYSNQPQHF
-,TRBJ2-3,-,TRBV9,TGTGCCAGCAGCGAGGGTGGGACTGGCACAGATACGCAGTATTTT,CASSEGGTGTDTQYF
-,TRBJ2-5,TRBD2,TRBV15,TGTGCCACCAGCATAGGCTCGGCTAGCGGGGGGAAAGAGACCCAGTACTTC,CATSIGSASGGKETQYF
-,TRBJ2-1,-,TRBV5-1,TGCGCCAGCAAGGGGGGGGAAGGCAACAATGAGCAGTTCTTC,CASKGGEGNNEQFF
-,TRBJ2-5,-,TRBV11-3,TGTGCCAGCAGCTTAGGTACGGGTGACCAAGAGACCCAGTACTTC,CASSLGTGDQETQYF
-,TRBJ1-3,-,TRBV4-2,TGTGCCAGCAGCCCCACAGGGACCCCCATATATTTT,CASSPTGTPIYF
-,TRBJ1-2,TRBD1,TRBV5-1,TGCGCCAGCAGCGGAACAGGGGGCGAAGGCTACACCTTC,CASSGTGGEGYTF
-,TRBJ1-2,TRBD1,TRBV29-1,TGCAGCGTTGAATATCCCGGGGACAGGGGGCAGGATGGCTACACCTTC,CSVEYPGDRGQDGYTF
-,TRBJ1-5,-,TRBV12-2,TGTGCTACCTGGTATCGGCCGTCGGGTCAGCCCCAGCATTTT,CATWYRPSGQPQHF
-,TRBJ1-3,TRBD1,TRBV7-6,TGTGCCAGCAGCTTAGACGCAGGGGGAGGAAGCACCATATATTTT,CASSLDAGGGSTIYF
-,TRBJ2-6,-,TRBV30,TGTGCCTGGAGTGGTCTCTACGGGGCCAACGTCCTGACTTTC,CAWSGLYGANVLTF
-,TRBJ2-3,TRBD2,TRBV19,TGTGCCAGTAGACTGGGGGGACTAGCGGGGGCAGATACGCAGTATTTT,CASRLGGLAGADTQYF
-,TRBJ1-1,-,TRBV6-5,TGTGCCAGCAGTTACTCAGGGGGCACTGAAGCTTTCTTT,CASSYSGGTEAFF
-,TRBJ2-1,TRBD2,TRBV10-2,TGCGCCAGCAGTCCTAGCGGGAGCAACAATGAGCAGTTCTTC,CASSPSGSNNEQFF